The clone carrying this T cell receptor (beta chain) appeared a few times. Alongside a J-beta primer mix, a sample-barcoded 5' primer served in a second PCR lasting about 6 to 11 cycles. Every cDNA molecule bore a tag from a template-switch adaptor containing 12 random nucleotides. From the 5' RACE reads, TCRdb called clonotypes with MiXCR, one entry per CDR3 protein. This sample has around 780,000 distinct CDR3 sequences, with roughly 50% found just once. The sample belongs to a study of blood T cells in healthy people across ages. The wider study: Template switching retrieved approximately one barcoded beta molecule for each two T cells.

Each sample gave at least 7 million isolated PBMCs. Samples each had at least 6 micrograms of total RNA extracted. Trimming took 3 bases from V and 8 from J; bases not matched to a gene: 6. Looked up from germline, CDR1 is DFQATT and CDR2 is SNEGSKA (reference sequence). The CDR3 has 12 residues. The chain combines TRBV20-1 with TRBJ1-2; the match to TRBD1 covers 7 bases. The sequence was collected from a man between 40 and 49 years old in good health. Specimen: blood. The CDR3 loop reads CSARGVGGGYTF. CDR3 in DNA: TGCAGTGCTAGGGGGGTAGGGGGCGGCTACACCTTC.